Following are 29 T cell receptor beta chains from one sample sequenced in a study of blood T cell repertoires in COVID-19 (dated by TCRdb to between 2020 and 2021). Library generation was performed with the immunoSEQ multiplex PCR assay. TCRdb took over this immuneACCESS table, retaining in-frame rearrangements with V and J assigned. Such tables are incomplete; in checked studies, under half of the missing clones stem from an unresolved V gene, and the remainder is unexplained. For this sample the table gives 55,000 or so clones, of which approximately 91% were detected only once. Clones ranked in the top ten supply 8.5% of the sample. The sequenced sample was peripheral blood. The receptors stem from a man aged 55-75 years with active COVID-19.

This chain's CDR3 is CATSDPSGSGYYEQYF. CDR3 DNA: TGTGCCACCAGTGATCCCAGCGGGAGTGGTTACTACGAGCAGTACTTC. The rearrangement joins TRBV24-1 to TRBJ2-7; 8 bases are shared with TRBD2. CDR1 is KGHDR, CDR2 SFDVKD, per germline. The V gene end was trimmed by 3 bases and the J gene end by 3 bases; junction bases not matched to a gene: 9. There are 16 residues in the CDR3.

The rearrangement joins TRBV24-1 to TRBJ2-1; 11 bases fit TRBD2. The CDR3 covers 18 residues. Per germline, CDR1 KGHDR and CDR2 SFDVKD. V lost 0 bases, J lost 1 base, and 4 bases stayed unmatched. The CDR3 sequence: CATSDLLGLADSYNEQFF. CDR3 DNA: TGTGCCACCAGTGATTTGCTGGGACTAGCGGATTCCTACAATGAGCAGTTCTTC.

The rearrangement joins TRBV4-1 to TRBJ1-2, with TRBD1 identical over 9 bases. The CDR3 loop spans 13 amino acids. CDR1 MGHRA and CDR2 YSYEKL come from the germline V gene. V lost 1 base, J lost 9 bases, and 3 bases stayed unmatched. CDR3 loop: CASSQAQGASYTF. In nucleotides, the CDR3 is TGCGCCAGCAGCCAAGCACAGGGGGCAAGCTACACCTTC.

This chain uses TRBV7-2 with TRBJ2-1; tentative D call: TRBD2 (5 bases). Trimming cost V 0 bases and J 5 bases, with 14 bases left between them. Germline CDR1 is SGHTA and CDR2 is FQGNSA. This CDR3 is 16 amino acids long. CDR3 DNA: TGTGCCAGCAGCTTAGCGCGAGGGAGCGTCCACAATGAGCAGTTCTTC. Translating it yields CASSLARGSVHNEQFF.

This chain connects TRBV13 to TRBJ2-3; TRBD2 aligns across 9 bases. CDR3 size: 15 residues. V was clipped by 5 bases and J by 0 bases; unmatched bases: 3. From germline, CDR1 is PRHDT and CDR2 FYEKMQ (reference sequence). The CDR3 reads CASSDGTSSTDTQYF. As DNA, the CDR3 is TGTGCCAGCAGCGACGGGACTAGCAGCACAGATACGCAGTATTTT.

The chain is built from TRBV11-3 and TRBJ1-5; 7 nucleotides align to TRBD1. Germline lookup yields CDR1 SGHNT and CDR2 YENEEA. The CDR3 is 13 residues long. The V segment lost 5 bases and the J segment 4 bases; nucleotides outside the gene matches: 2. The CDR3, as DNA: TGTGCCAGCAGCGAGGGACAGAATCAGCCCCAGCATTTT. Amino acid sequence: CASSEGQNQPQHF.

The genes are TRBV6-6 and TRBJ2-5, with TRBD2 matching 10 bases. V gave up 4 bases and J gave up 2 bases; unmatched junction bases: 4. This CDR3 is 15 amino acids long. Germline assignment: CDR1 MNHNY and CDR2 SVGAGI (reference sequence). The CDR3 here is CASSLAGGIQETQYF. The CDR3 coding sequence is TGTGCCAGCAGTTTAGCGGGGGGAATTCAAGAGACCCAGTACTTC.

The chain recombines TRBV6-6 with TRBJ2-5; possible D gene TRBD1, 6 bases. The V and J ends lost 2 bases and 4 bases respectively, with 11 bases between them. This CDR3 comprises 14 residues. Germline values: CDR1 MNHNY, CDR2 SVGAGI (reference sequence). CDR3 in amino acids: CASSYPGVRETQYF. The CDR3 DNA reads as TGTGCCAGCAGTTACCCAGGGGTCAGAGAGACCCAGTACTTC.

The V and J genes are TRBV18 and TRBJ2-2; 10 bases are a match to TRBD2. V trimming: 3 bases; J trimming: 3 bases; junction bases outside the gene matches: 7. This CDR3 is 17 amino acids long. The germline gives CDR1 KGHSH, CDR2 LQKENI. CDR3 in DNA: TGTGCCAGCTCACCGGGCACTAGCGGGATCTACACCGGGGAGCTGTTTTTT. As protein: CASSPGTSGIYTGELFF.

The chain uses TRBV12-3 or TRBV12-4 and TRBJ2-5; no reliable D call. Trimming left V 6 bases short and J 2 bases short, with 10 bases between. This CDR3 is built from 13 residues. CDR3 DNA: TGTGCCAGCAGCTCCCGAGCTCAAGAGACCCAGTACTTC. It codes for CASSSRAQETQYF.

The chain uses TRBV11-2 and TRBJ2-5; 8 bases are a match to TRBD2. This CDR3 has 15 amino acids. Germline V gene lookup returns CDR1 SGHAT and CDR2 FQNNGV. V was clipped by 1 base and J by 2 bases; unmatched bases: 3. CDR3 coding DNA: TGTGCCAGCAGCTTAGCGGGAGGGCATCAAGAGACCCAGTACTTC. It is translated as CASSLAGGHQETQYF.

This rearrangement joins TRBV6-5 to TRBJ1-1, with 9 bases aligning to TRBD1. V lost 5 bases, J lost 5 bases, and 9 bases stayed unmatched. The CDR3 spans 15 residues. Germline loops: CDR1 MNHEY, CDR2 SVGAGI. The CDR3 loop is CASSQQRQGGTEAFF. Written as DNA, the CDR3 is TGTGCCAGCAGTCAACAAAGACAGGGGGGGACTGAAGCTTTCTTT.

The chain recombines TRBV19 with TRBJ2-3; 12 nucleotides align to TRBD1. V lost 6 bases to trimming and J lost 3 bases; unmatched junction nucleotides: 7. CDR1 and CDR2 (germline): LNHDA, SQIVND (reference sequence). The CDR3 totals 16 residues. The CDR3 bases are TGTGCCAGTAGCCGGGACAGGGGGCGCCGGACAGATACGCAGTATTTT. This codes for CASSRDRGRRTDTQYF.

This sequence joins TRBV11-2 and TRBJ2-5, with 8 bases that match TRBD1. V was clipped by 2 bases and J by 1 base; unmatched bases: 0. The CDR3 length is 14 residues. Germline CDR1 is SGHAT and CDR2 is FQNNGV. CDR3 sequence reads: CASSLQGAQETQYF. CDR3 bases: TGTGCCAGCAGCTTACAGGGGGCCCAAGAGACCCAGTACTTC.

V gene TRBV2 combines with J gene TRBJ2-7, with D tentatively TRBD2 (5 bases). Trimming pared 8 bases from V and 3 bases from J, leaving 11 bases between. The CDR3 has 12 amino acids. Looked up from germline, CDR1 is SNHLY and CDR2 is FYNNEI. The CDR3 is CASFRRDYEQYF. CDR3 in DNA: TGTGCCAGCTTTCGCCGGGACTACGAGCAGTACTTC.

The chain couples TRBV7-3 to TRBJ2-3, with TRBD1 as a possible D gene (6 bases). The germline V gene has CDR1 SGHTA and CDR2 FQGTGA. Trimming cost V 0 bases and J 4 bases, with 14 bases left between them. The CDR3 is made up of 16 amino acids. Here the CDR3 reads CASSLTSMQGPDTQYF. The CDR3, as DNA: TGTGCCAGCAGCTTAACGAGCATGCAGGGGCCAGATACGCAGTATTTT.

The J gene is TRBJ2-3, the V gene TRBV30; the match to TRBD2 covers 7 bases. The CDR3 loop spans 16 amino acids. Germline V gene lookup returns CDR1 GTSNPN and CDR2 SVGIG (reference sequence). V dropped 8 bases and J dropped 2; count of bases not matched to a gene: 16. The CDR3 sequence: CAVQKGTTRSTDTQYF. In DNA form, the CDR3 reads TGTGCCGTACAGAAAGGGACTACCCGATCCACAGATACGCAGTATTTT. Combining the CDR3 with reference TRBV30 and TRBJ2-3 gives the whole variable domain SQTIHQWPATLVQPVGSPLSLECTVEGTSNPNLYWYRQAAGRGLQLLFYSVGIGQISSEVPQNLSASRPQDRQFILSSKKLLLSDSGFYLCAVQKGTTRSTDTQYFGPGTRLTVL.

The chain recombines TRBV6-2 or TRBV6-3 with TRBJ2-1, with D tentatively TRBD2 (5 bases). V was trimmed by 5 bases and J by 8 bases, leaving 13 bases between them. Germline assignment: CDR1 MNHEY and CDR2 SVGEGT. This CDR3 spans 13 amino acids. In DNA, the CDR3 is TGTGCCAGCAGTCATACTAGATACGATGAGCAGTTCTTC. Its translation is CASSHTRYDEQFF.

The rearrangement joins TRBV20-1 to TRBJ2-7; TRBD2 agrees at 8 bases. This CDR3 has 15 residues. CDR1 is DFQATT, CDR2 SNEGSKA, per germline (reference sequence). V shed 3 bases, J shed 0 bases, and the junction held 7 bases outside the gene matches. CDR3 bases: TGCAGTGCTAGTATCACTAGCGGAAGCTCCTACGAGCAGTACTTC. It is translated as CSASITSGSSYEQYF.

V is TRBV2 and J is TRBJ1-1; D is possibly TRBD1 (6 bases). The V end lost 2 bases, the J end lost 4 bases, and 11 bases lay between the germline ends. Germline V lookup: CDR1 SNHLY, CDR2 FYNNEI. This CDR3 is built from 14 residues. This CDR3 reads CASSERQGFTEAFF. The DNA of the CDR3 is TGTGCCAGCAGTGAAAGGCAGGGGTTCACTGAAGCTTTCTTT.

The chain uses TRBV9 and TRBJ2-1; maybe TRBD2 (6 bases). CDR1 and CDR2 from the germline V gene are SGDLS and YYNGEE. The CDR3 totals 14 residues. Trimming shortened V by 3 bases and J by 4 bases, and 11 bases separated the two germline ends. The CDR3 bases are TGTGCCAGCAGCGGCCGGGGGATGTACAATGAGCAGTTCTTC. Its protein is CASSGRGMYNEQFF.

This chain's CDR3 is CASSFSQVDEQYF. The CDR3 DNA reads TGCGCCAGCAGCTTTTCCCAGGTGGACGAGCAGTACTTC. V is TRBV5-1 and J is TRBJ2-7, with unresolved D. V was trimmed by 2 bases and J by 5 bases, leaving 11 bases between them. Germline V gene data show CDR1 as SGHRS and CDR2 as YFSETQ. The CDR3 extends over 13 amino acids.

The table lists this clone with a count of one. The rearrangement uses TRBV11-2 and TRBJ1-1; TRBD1 might be the D (5 bases). The V end was cut by 8 bases, the J end by 2 bases, with 12 bases between. Germline assignment: CDR1 SGHAT and CDR2 FQNNGV. The CDR3 consists of 13 residues. In DNA, the CDR3 is TGTGCCAGCGGGCGGGGGATCAACACTGAAGCTTTCTTT. The encoded protein is CASGRGINTEAFF.

V usage is TRBV11-2 and J usage is TRBJ2-7; tentatively, D is TRBD2 (6 bases). The V and J ends lost 1 base and 4 bases respectively, with 14 bases between them. The CDR3 extends over 15 amino acids. CDR1 and CDR2 from the germline V gene are SGHAT and FQNNGV. DNA of the CDR3: TGTGCCAGCAGCTTAGGGTCGGGACTCTTTTACGAGCAGTACTTC. Amino acid sequence: CASSLGSGLFYEQYF.

The rearrangement links TRBV7-2 to TRBJ1-3; no clear D gene. Germline lookup yields CDR1 SGHTA and CDR2 FQGNSA. This CDR3 comprises 11 residues. V lost 7 bases and J 3 bases, leaving 4 bases between the germline ends. CDR3 bases: TGTGCCAGCATCTATGGAAACACCATATATTTT. Its protein product is CASIYGNTIYF.

This clone has just a few counts. The V gene is TRBV18, the J gene TRBJ1-1; D unclear. This CDR3 is built from 15 residues. The V and J ends lost 0 bases and 1 base respectively, with 9 bases between them. From germline, CDR1 is KGHSH and CDR2 LQKENI. The chain's CDR3 is CASSPPSGSNTEAFF. The CDR3 DNA is TGTGCCAGCTCACCACCTTCCGGGTCGAACACTGAAGCTTTCTTT.

The V gene is TRBV7-8, the J gene TRBJ2-1; 7 bases agree with TRBD2. J lost 0 bases, V lost 5 bases, and 4 bases had no gene match. Germline CDR1 is SGHVS and CDR2 is FQNEAQ. The CDR3 loop spans 15 amino acids. The CDR3 protein is CASSPSGISYNEQFF. The DNA of the CDR3 is TGTGCCAGCAGCCCGAGCGGGATCTCCTACAATGAGCAGTTCTTC.

The gene calls are TRBV30 and TRBJ2-7, with no clear D. V dropped 2 bases and J dropped 6 bases, with 8 bases sitting between them. The CDR3 contains 11 residues. Germline CDR1 reads GTSNPN; CDR2 reads SVGIG (reference sequence). CDR3 DNA: TGTGCCTGGAGTCCCGGGTCCGAGCAGTACTTC. Residues: CAWSPGSEQYF.

The V call is TRBV6-5, the J call TRBJ2-7, with TRBD1 matching over 7 bases. Trimming cost V 7 bases and J 6 bases; bases outside gene matches: 15. CDR1 is MNHEY and CDR2 is SVGAGI in the germline V gene. The CDR3 is made up of 15 amino acids. The CDR3 loop reads CASILRQGHPGEQYF. DNA of the CDR3: TGTGCCAGCATCCTCAGACAGGGCCATCCTGGCGAGCAGTACTTC.